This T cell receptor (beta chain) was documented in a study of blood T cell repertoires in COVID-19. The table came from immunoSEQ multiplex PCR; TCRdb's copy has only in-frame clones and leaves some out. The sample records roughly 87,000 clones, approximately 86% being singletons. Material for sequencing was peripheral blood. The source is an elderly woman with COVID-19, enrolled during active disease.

This CDR3 is CASSRGALQETQYF. The CDR3 nucleotides read TGCGCCAGCAGCCGGGGGGCCCTCCAAGAGACCCAGTACTTC. The V call is TRBV5-1, the J call TRBJ2-5, with D perhaps matching TRBD2 (7 bases). The CDR3 has 14 residues. V was cut by 4 bases and J by 1 base, with 11 bases left in between. Germline-derived CDR1 and CDR2 are SGHRS and YFSETQ. Using reference TRBV5-1 and TRBJ2-5 for the parts outside the CDR3, the full variable domain is KAGVTQTPRYLIKTRGQQVTLSCSPISGHRSVSWYQQTPGQGLQFLFEYFSETQRNKGNFPGRFSGRQFSNSRSEMNVSTLELGDSALYLCASSRGALQETQYFGPGTRLLVL.